Following are 20 T cell receptor beta chains from one sample sequenced in a study of blood T cell repertoires in COVID-19. Measured with immunoSEQ multiplex PCR; TCRdb has only the in-frame clones, and not every one. The sample records about 240,000 clones, approximately 84% being singletons. Material: peripheral blood. The receptors derive from a man aged 45 to 65 with acute or convalescent COVID-19.

The chain uses TRBV4-1 and TRBJ2-3, with 9 bases that match TRBD2. V gave up 4 bases and J gave up 3 bases; unmatched junction bases: 5. CDR1 and CDR2 from the germline V gene are MGHRA and YSYEKL. This CDR3 comprises 15 residues. The chain's CDR3 is CASSLVAGGTDTQYF. The CDR3 coding sequence is TGCGCCAGCAGCCTAGTCGCGGGAGGGACAGATACGCAGTATTTT.

This clone came up once. The chain combines TRBV18 with TRBJ1-5, with 7 bases aligning to TRBD1. The CDR3 extends over 17 amino acids. From germline, CDR1 is KGHSH and CDR2 LQKENI. V lost 3 bases, J lost 0 bases, and 8 bases stayed unmatched. The CDR3 DNA reads TGTGCCAGCTCACCGCGCGAGGGGGCCTATAGCAATCAGCCCCAGCATTTT. Translated, it gives CASSPREGAYSNQPQHF.

The rearrangement links TRBV5-1 to TRBJ2-3; 9 bases match TRBD2. CDR3 length equals 16 residues. In germline, CDR1 is SGHRS, CDR2 YFSETQ. The trim removed 4 bases at V and 2 bases at J, leaving 8 bases unmatched. CDR3 region: CASSPSGRISTDTQYF. DNA for the CDR3: TGCGCCAGCAGCCCGAGCGGGAGGATCTCCACAGATACGCAGTATTTT.

This clone was detected only a few times. The CDR3 coding sequence is TGTGCCAGCAGCGGGACAGCCTATGGCTACACCTTC. Encoded protein: CASSGTAYGYTF. This rearrangement joins TRBV28 to TRBJ1-2; the match to TRBD1 covers 7 bases. CDR3 length: 12 amino acids. V shed 6 bases, J shed 4 bases, and the junction held 2 bases outside the gene matches. Looked up from germline, CDR1 is MDHEN and CDR2 is SYDVKM.

This chain connects TRBV9 to TRBJ1-1, with no clear D. The CDR3 loop spans 13 amino acids. Germline assignment: CDR1 SGDLS and CDR2 YYNGEE. Trimming left V 4 bases short and J 0 bases short, with 7 bases between. CDR3 sequence: CASSPHMNTEAFF. In nucleotides, the CDR3 is TGTGCCAGCAGCCCACACATGAACACTGAAGCTTTCTTT.

V and J are TRBV7-6 and TRBJ1-1; D uncertain. The CDR3 covers 13 residues. CDR1 and CDR2 (germline): SGHVS, FNYEAQ. V lost 0 bases and J 5 bases, leaving 7 bases between the germline ends. The CDR3 sequence is CASSLAGRTEAFF. The DNA for the CDR3 is TGTGCCAGCAGCTTAGCAGGGAGGACTGAAGCTTTCTTT.

The table lists this clone with a count of one. The V and J genes are TRBV27 and TRBJ2-3; TRBD1 is a possible D gene (6 bases). The ends were cut back, 8 bases at V and 2 bases at J, with 20 bases in the middle. Germline V gene sequence: CDR1 MNHEY, CDR2 SMNVEV (reference sequence). The CDR3 contains 16 residues. As DNA, the CDR3 is TGTGCCAGCTCGATATTTAAAGGGGGATCCACAGATACGCAGTATTTT. It codes for CASSIFKGGSTDTQYF.

The chain combines TRBV11-2 with TRBJ2-7; 8 positions agree with TRBD1. The CDR3 loop spans 16 amino acids. The J segment lost 0 bases and the V segment lost 7 bases, leaving 11 bases of the junction unmatched. CDR1 SGHAT and CDR2 FQNNGV come from the germline V gene. CDR3 region: CASNPKGTGGSYEQYF. The CDR3 nucleotides read TGTGCCAGCAACCCGAAGGGAACAGGGGGCTCCTACGAGCAGTACTTC.

The CDR3 nucleotides are TGTGCTAGTGTCTTGGACAGTTCGAACACCGGGGAGCTGTTTTTT. Residues: CASVLDSSNTGELFF. The rearrangement links TRBV12-5 to TRBJ2-2; D perhaps matches TRBD1 (6 bases). Germline-derived CDR1 and CDR2 are LGHNT and FRNRAP. The germline V and J ends were trimmed by 7 bases and 0 bases, with 12 bases remaining between them. This CDR3 has 15 amino acids.

The chain recombines TRBV12-3 or TRBV12-4 with TRBJ2-3; D might be TRBD2 (6 bases). Trimming took off 8 bases at V and 3 bases at J, with 12 bases between the two ends. There are 13 residues in the CDR3. As DNA, the CDR3 is TGTGCCAGCCGGGGGAGTAGGACAGATACGCAGTATTTT. Amino acid sequence: CASRGSRTDTQYF.

This clone was detected once. V is TRBV28 and J is TRBJ2-7; TRBD2 is a possible D gene (6 bases). There are 15 residues in the CDR3. V was trimmed by 7 bases and J by 3 bases, leaving 19 bases between them. The V gene's germline CDR1 is MDHEN and CDR2 SYDVKM. The CDR3 protein is CASIKGAGTYYEQYF. The CDR3 DNA is TGTGCCAGCATCAAAGGGGCGGGAACCTACTACGAGCAGTACTTC. Using reference TRBV28 and TRBJ2-7 for the parts outside the CDR3, the full variable domain is DVKVTQSSRYLVKRTGEKVFLECVQDMDHENMFWYRQDPGLGLRLIYFSYDVKMKEKGDIPEGYSVSREKKERFSLILESASTNQTSMYLCASIKGAGTYYEQYFGPGTRLTVT.

This clone was observed a handful of times. The V and J genes are TRBV5-4 and TRBJ2-2; TRBD1 agrees at 9 bases. Losses at the gene ends were 0 bases for V and 3 bases for J; bases not matched to a gene: 6. The V gene's germline CDR1 is SGHNT and CDR2 YYREEE (reference sequence). CDR3 length: 17 residues. In DNA form, the CDR3 reads TGTGCCAGCAGCTTGGCGGGACAGGGCTCTCACACCGGGGAGCTGTTTTTT. The encoded protein is CASSLAGQGSHTGELFF.

The chain combines TRBV7-2 with TRBJ2-2; 9 bases agree with TRBD2. The V and J ends lost 0 bases and 6 bases, in that order; junction bases with no gene match: 5. The CDR3 length is 16 residues. CDR1 is SGHTA, CDR2 FQGNSA, per germline. As DNA, the CDR3 is TGTGCCAGCAGCTTAGCCGGCGGGAGGGTCCCCGGGGAGCTGTTTTTT. As protein: CASSLAGGRVPGELFF. Together with reference TRBV7-2 and TRBJ2-2, the CDR3 gives the full variable domain: GAGVSQSPSNKVTEKGKDVELRCDPISGHTALYWYRQSLGQGLEFLIYFQGNSAPDKSGLPSDRFSAERTGGSVSTLTIQRTQQEDSAVYLCASSLAGGRVPGELFFGEGSRLTVL.

This clone showed up just once. The chain is built from TRBV24-1 and TRBJ2-1; 12 bases align to TRBD2. This CDR3 is built from 16 residues. CDR1 and CDR2 from the germline V gene are KGHDR and SFDVKD. The J segment lost 8 bases and the V segment lost 4 bases, leaving 8 bases of the junction unmatched. The DNA for the CDR3 is TGTGCCACCAGTGACCCGACTAGCGGGAGTCTCCATGAGCAGTTCTTC. This translates into CATSDPTSGSLHEQFF.

This chain connects TRBV6-1 to TRBJ1-5, with D hard to call. V gave up 0 bases and J gave up 7 bases, with 10 bases separating them. The germline V gene has CDR1 MNHNS and CDR2 SASEGT. The CDR3 is made up of 14 amino acids. In nucleotides, the CDR3 is TGTGCCAGCAGTGAAGCAAGTGGGCCCCAGCCCCAGCATTTT. It encodes CASSEASGPQPQHF.

The chain has TRBV2 and TRBJ2-3; TRBD1 matches 7 bases. The trim removed 2 bases at V and 3 bases at J, leaving 5 bases unmatched. The CDR3 is 15 amino acids. CDR1 is SNHLY and CDR2 is FYNNEI in the germline V gene. CDR3 amino acids: CASSETGVKTDTQYF. For the CDR3, the DNA is TGTGCCAGCAGTGAAACAGGGGTAAAGACAGATACGCAGTATTTT. The full variable domain, in which reference TRBV2 and TRBJ2-3 provide the parts outside the CDR3, is EPEVTQTPSHQVTQMGQEVILRCVPISNHLYFYWYRQILGQKVEFLVSFYNNEISEKSEIFDDQFSVERPDGSNFTLKIRSTKLEDSAMYFCASSETGVKTDTQYFGPGTRLTVL.

The chain recombines TRBV19 with TRBJ1-5; no clear D gene. The ends were cut back, 3 bases at V and 4 bases at J, with 7 bases in the middle. The CDR3 sequence is 13 residues long. Germline V gene data show CDR1 as LNHDA and CDR2 as SQIVND (reference sequence). In DNA, the CDR3 is TGTGCCAGTAGTATGTTCGGGAATCAGCCCCAGCATTTT. Amino acid sequence: CASSMFGNQPQHF. The full variable domain, with the rest looked up from reference TRBV19 and TRBJ1-5, is DGGITQSPKYLFRKEGQNVTLSCEQNLNHDAMYWYRQDPGQGLRLIYYSQIVNDFQKGDIAEGYSVSREKKESFPLTVTSAQKNPTAFYLCASSMFGNQPQHFGDGTRLSIL.

As to this clone: Other DNA sequences in the same sample also yield this CDR3. This chain uses TRBV2 with TRBJ1-5, with unresolved D. The ends were cut back, 3 bases at V and 5 bases at J, with 11 bases in the middle. The CDR3 spans 14 residues. The germline V gene has CDR1 SNHLY and CDR2 FYNNEI. In DNA form, the CDR3 reads TGTGCCAGCAGTGAGGCATCGGAGGATCAGCCCCAGCATTTT. It codes for CASSEASEDQPQHF.

This clone was counted only a few times. The genes are TRBV30 and TRBJ1-5, with D uncertain. The CDR3 sequence is 14 residues long. Germline V gene lookup returns CDR1 GTSNPN and CDR2 SVGIG (reference sequence). Trimming removed 0 bases from V and 4 bases from J, with 10 bases in between. The DNA of the CDR3 is TGTGCCTGGAGTGTTACGGACTCAAATCAGCCCCAGCATTTT. Residues: CAWSVTDSNQPQHF.

The rearrangement uses TRBV5-1 and TRBJ1-1, with D hard to call. CDR3 length: 15 amino acids. Trimming cost V 0 bases and J 5 bases, with 14 bases left between them. Germline V CDR1 and CDR2: SGHRS, YFSETQ. CDR3 sequence reads: CASSLGPTEGTEAFF. Here the CDR3 DNA reads TGCGCCAGCAGCTTGGGGCCCACCGAGGGAACTGAAGCTTTCTTT. The complete variable domain, with remaining parts taken from reference TRBV5-1 and TRBJ1-1, reads KAGVTQTPRYLIKTRGQQVTLSCSPISGHRSVSWYQQTPGQGLQFLFEYFSETQRNKGNFPGRFSGRQFSNSRSEMNVSTLELGDSALYLCASSLGPTEGTEAFFGQGTRLTVV.